The rows below give T cell receptor beta chains drawn from one sample of a study of T cells of healthy individuals. One entry per CDR3 protein results from TCRdb running MiXCR on the 5' RACE reads. This sample has around 63,000 distinct CDR3 sequences, with about 17% found just once. These receptors were obtained from a human donor in good health. The CDR3 runs from the conserved cysteine through the conserved F or W. The order of the fields is V gene, J gene, clone size, D gene, CDR3 DNA, CDR3 protein. A D gene is named only where the DNA matches it firmly. Not every row has a clone size; where given, it reads once, few, many or a size class.

v_call: TRBV20-1
j_call: TRBJ2-7
clone_size: -
d_call: -
cdr3_nt: TGCAGTGCTAACCCGAGGCGGCCAAGAATCAAGGGCAGCCCCTACGAGCAGTACTTC
cdr3_aa: CSANPRRPRIKGSPYEQYF

v_call: TRBV11-2
j_call: TRBJ1-2
clone_size: many
d_call: -
cdr3_nt: TGTGCCAGCAGCCCCTGGACATCTAACCCCCGGGCTAACTATGGCTACACCTTC
cdr3_aa: CASSPWTSNPRANYGYTF

v_call: TRBV20-1
j_call: TRBJ2-7
clone_size: -
d_call: -
cdr3_nt: TGCAGTGCTAGAGATTCAGGGGACTACGAGCAGTACTTC
cdr3_aa: CSARDSGDYEQYF

v_call: TRBV24-1
j_call: TRBJ2-3
clone_size: many
d_call: -
cdr3_nt: TGTGCCACCAGTGGACTAGGGGCCGGAGATACGCAGTATTTT
cdr3_aa: CATSGLGAGDTQYF

v_call: TRBV2
j_call: TRBJ2-7
clone_size: -
d_call: TRBD1
cdr3_nt: TGTGCCAACCTCGGGACAGGGGGCTCCTACGAGCAGTACTTC
cdr3_aa: CANLGTGGSYEQYF

v_call: TRBV6-4
j_call: TRBJ2-1
clone_size: -
d_call: -
cdr3_nt: TGTGCCAGCAGTGACTCGGACTACTCCTACAATGAGCAGTTCTTC
cdr3_aa: CASSDSDYSYNEQFF

v_call: TRBV9
j_call: TRBJ2-7
clone_size: many
d_call: TRBD2
cdr3_nt: TGTGCCAGCAGCGTAGGGGGACTAGGGGGCGAGCAGTACTTC
cdr3_aa: CASSVGGLGGEQYF

v_call: TRBV6-6
j_call: TRBJ1-3
clone_size: many
d_call: TRBD1
cdr3_nt: TGTGCCAGCAGCGCGGGACAGGGGAGAAACACCATATATTTT
cdr3_aa: CASSAGQGRNTIYF

v_call: TRBV20-1
j_call: TRBJ2-3
clone_size: -
d_call: TRBD2
cdr3_nt: TGCAGTGCTAGAGTTTTGACTAGCGGGGGGGTCACAGATACGCAGTATTTT
cdr3_aa: CSARVLTSGGVTDTQYF

v_call: TRBV28
j_call: TRBJ2-7
clone_size: -
d_call: TRBD1
cdr3_nt: TGTGCCAGCACTCTAAGCCCGGGACAGGGGTACGAGCAGTACTTC
cdr3_aa: CASTLSPGQGYEQYF

v_call: TRBV7-6
j_call: TRBJ2-7
clone_size: many
d_call: -
cdr3_nt: TGTGCCAGCAGCTTAGTGGGGGGAGCGGAGGAGCAGTACTTC
cdr3_aa: CASSLVGGAEEQYF

v_call: TRBV6-2/TRBV6-3
j_call: TRBJ2-7
clone_size: once
d_call: -
cdr3_nt: TGTGCCAGCAGCAACGGGGGGCCTAGTTTCTACGAGCAGTACTTC
cdr3_aa: CASSNGGPSFYEQYF

v_call: TRBV7-2
j_call: TRBJ2-3
clone_size: few
d_call: -
cdr3_nt: TGTGCCACCATGCCGACGAGCGGGCAAGATACGCAGTATTTT
cdr3_aa: CATMPTSGQDTQYF

v_call: TRBV27
j_call: TRBJ1-6
clone_size: few
d_call: -
cdr3_nt: TGTGCCAGCAGGGGCACAGAAGGGGGTTCCTATAATTCACCCCTCCACTTT
cdr3_aa: CASRGTEGGSYNSPLHF

v_call: TRBV7-2
j_call: TRBJ1-4
clone_size: -
d_call: -
cdr3_nt: TGTGCCAGCAGCTTTTCTTGGGACGCTAGGAGTGAAAAACTGTTTTTT
cdr3_aa: CASSFSWDARSEKLFF

v_call: TRBV5-1
j_call: TRBJ2-7
clone_size: -
d_call: TRBD2
cdr3_nt: TGCGCCAGCAGCGTAGCTAGCGGGACCTACGAGCAGTACTTC
cdr3_aa: CASSVASGTYEQYF

v_call: TRBV20-1
j_call: TRBJ2-5
clone_size: -
d_call: -
cdr3_nt: TGCAGTGCTAGCGGGACCGCCGGACAGATAGTACAAGAGACCCAGTACTTC
cdr3_aa: CSASGTAGQIVQETQYF

v_call: TRBV6-5
j_call: TRBJ2-1
clone_size: -
d_call: -
cdr3_nt: TGTGCCAGCATGGAGGGGGGTAAGAATGAGCAGTTCTTC
cdr3_aa: CASMEGGKNEQFF

v_call: TRBV10-3
j_call: TRBJ2-7
clone_size: many
d_call: TRBD1
cdr3_nt: TGTGCCATCAGTGACGACAGGGGGCAAGACGAGCAGTACTTC
cdr3_aa: CAISDDRGQDEQYF

v_call: TRBV6-2/TRBV6-3
j_call: TRBJ2-7
clone_size: -
d_call: -
cdr3_nt: TGTGCCAGCAGTTACGGTTTGGGCGGCCATTACGAGCAGTACTTC
cdr3_aa: CASSYGLGGHYEQYF

v_call: TRBV20-1
j_call: TRBJ2-7
clone_size: many
d_call: TRBD2
cdr3_nt: TGCAGTGCTGCTTGGCGGGGGGCCACCTACGAGCAGTACTTC
cdr3_aa: CSAAWRGATYEQYF

v_call: TRBV24-1
j_call: TRBJ1-5
clone_size: many
d_call: -
cdr3_nt: TGTGCCACCAGTGATTCATACGGACATAGCAATCAGCCCCAGCATTTT
cdr3_aa: CATSDSYGHSNQPQHF

v_call: TRBV7-9
j_call: TRBJ2-7
clone_size: once
d_call: -
cdr3_nt: TGTGCCAGCAGCCCCGTGGGGACACCCTCCTACGAGCAGTACTTC
cdr3_aa: CASSPVGTPSYEQYF

v_call: TRBV11-1
j_call: TRBJ1-2
clone_size: -
d_call: -
cdr3_nt: TGTGCCAGCAGCTTAGAGGATGGTAGAGACTACACCTTC
cdr3_aa: CASSLEDGRDYTF

v_call: TRBV29-1
j_call: TRBJ1-1
clone_size: many
d_call: TRBD1
cdr3_nt: TGCAGCGTTGGGGACAGACCAGACACTGAAGCTTTCTTT
cdr3_aa: CSVGDRPDTEAFF

v_call: TRBV5-1
j_call: TRBJ2-3
clone_size: -
d_call: TRBD2
cdr3_nt: TGCGCCAGCAGCCCGGGCCCCAGCGGGGGGGCAGATACGCAGTATTTT
cdr3_aa: CASSPGPSGGADTQYF

v_call: TRBV7-9
j_call: TRBJ1-4
clone_size: many
d_call: -
cdr3_nt: TGTGCCAGCAGCCGCCCCGTGTTAGGGGAAAAACTGTTTTTT
cdr3_aa: CASSRPVLGEKLFF

v_call: TRBV10-3
j_call: TRBJ2-2
clone_size: -
d_call: -
cdr3_nt: TGTGCCATCAGGGAAGAGGTACAGGTGAACACCGGGGAGCTGTTTTTT
cdr3_aa: CAIREEVQVNTGELFF

v_call: TRBV6-5
j_call: TRBJ2-7
clone_size: many
d_call: -
cdr3_nt: TGTGCCAGCAGTCTCCTCTTGGACAACAGGCAGTACTTC
cdr3_aa: CASSLLLDNRQYF

v_call: TRBV10-3
j_call: TRBJ1-1
clone_size: few
d_call: TRBD1
cdr3_nt: TGTGCCATCAGTGAGACAGGGACAGCGAACACTGAAGCTTTCTTT
cdr3_aa: CAISETGTANTEAFF

v_call: TRBV12-2
j_call: TRBJ2-2
clone_size: -
d_call: -
cdr3_nt: TGTGCAAGTCGCTCCACGGGACAGGGGGCCCGCACCGGGGAGCTGTTTTTT
cdr3_aa: CASRSTGQGARTGELFF

v_call: TRBV11-2
j_call: TRBJ1-4
clone_size: few
d_call: -
cdr3_nt: TGTGCCAGCAGCTCCAGGTGGACGGGGGAGGATCGTGAAAAACTGTTTTTT
cdr3_aa: CASSSRWTGEDREKLFF

v_call: TRBV18
j_call: TRBJ1-5
clone_size: many
d_call: -
cdr3_nt: TGTGCCAGCTCACCCCAATCAGGGAACAATCAGCCCCAGCATTTT
cdr3_aa: CASSPQSGNNQPQHF

v_call: TRBV27
j_call: TRBJ2-5
clone_size: -
d_call: -
cdr3_nt: TGTGCCAGCAGTCTAGGACACAGCCAGCAAGAGACCCAGTACTTC
cdr3_aa: CASSLGHSQQETQYF

v_call: TRBV10-2
j_call: TRBJ2-3
clone_size: medium-sized
d_call: TRBD1
cdr3_nt: TGCGCCAGCAGCAGGACAGGACATCCTACGAGCACAGATACGCAGTATTTT
cdr3_aa: CASSRTGHPTSTDTQYF

v_call: TRBV11-2
j_call: TRBJ2-1
clone_size: many
d_call: TRBD2
cdr3_nt: TGTGCCAGCACCGCCCCCCGGCGGGGGTCCTTTTACAATGAGCAGTTCTTC
cdr3_aa: CASTAPRRGSFYNEQFF

v_call: TRBV5-1
j_call: TRBJ2-1
clone_size: many
d_call: -
cdr3_nt: TGCGCCAGCAGGGGATCGCTAGCGTTCGATGAGCAGTTCTTC
cdr3_aa: CASRGSLAFDEQFF

v_call: TRBV7-2
j_call: TRBJ2-1
clone_size: medium-sized
d_call: -
cdr3_nt: TGTGCCAGCAGCTTAGGATCGTACAATGAGCAGTTCTTC
cdr3_aa: CASSLGSYNEQFF

v_call: TRBV25-1
j_call: TRBJ2-5
clone_size: many
d_call: TRBD1
cdr3_nt: TGTGCCAGCAGTCGGGACAGGGGGTCGGAGACCCAGTACTTC
cdr3_aa: CASSRDRGSETQYF

v_call: TRBV11-2
j_call: TRBJ2-1
clone_size: many
d_call: TRBD2
cdr3_nt: TGTGCCAGCAGCCCTAGCGGGATTTCTTACAATGAGCAGTTCTTC
cdr3_aa: CASSPSGISYNEQFF

v_call: TRBV4-1
j_call: TRBJ2-7
clone_size: -
d_call: TRBD1
cdr3_nt: TGCGCCAGCAGCGGGACAGACTCCTACGAGCAGTACTTC
cdr3_aa: CASSGTDSYEQYF

v_call: TRBV7-2
j_call: TRBJ2-6
clone_size: many
d_call: -
cdr3_nt: TGTGCCAGCAGCTTAGGTCTGGGGGCCAACGTCCTGACTTTC
cdr3_aa: CASSLGLGANVLTF

v_call: TRBV30
j_call: TRBJ1-1
clone_size: few
d_call: -
cdr3_nt: TGTGCCTGGAGACCCGCCGGACAGTTTCCCACTGAAGCTTTCTTT
cdr3_aa: CAWRPAGQFPTEAFF

v_call: TRBV7-8
j_call: TRBJ2-7
clone_size: -
d_call: TRBD2
cdr3_nt: TGTGCCAGCAGCTTTTCGGGAGGTTTCTACGAGCAGTACTTC
cdr3_aa: CASSFSGGFYEQYF

v_call: TRBV4-2
j_call: TRBJ2-7
clone_size: few
d_call: -
cdr3_nt: TGTGCCAGCAGCCAAGAGACTCTAGCTACCTACGAGCAGTACTTC
cdr3_aa: CASSQETLATYEQYF

v_call: TRBV2
j_call: TRBJ1-4
clone_size: many
d_call: -
cdr3_nt: TGTGCCAGCAGTCAACAGGGAGAAAAACTGTTTTTT
cdr3_aa: CASSQQGEKLFF

v_call: TRBV28
j_call: TRBJ2-5
clone_size: -
d_call: TRBD2
cdr3_nt: TGTGCCAGCAGTTTGCCGTATCGGGGAGGGTACCAAGAGACCCAGTACTTC
cdr3_aa: CASSLPYRGGYQETQYF

v_call: TRBV25-1
j_call: TRBJ1-5
clone_size: many
d_call: -
cdr3_nt: TGTGCCAGCAGTGGGCACACCGTCAATCAGCCCCAGCATTTT
cdr3_aa: CASSGHTVNQPQHF

v_call: TRBV2
j_call: TRBJ1-6
clone_size: many
d_call: -
cdr3_nt: TGTGCCAGCACCCTCTCGGGACTGTATAATTCACCCCTCCACTTT
cdr3_aa: CASTLSGLYNSPLHF

v_call: TRBV7-3
j_call: TRBJ1-3
clone_size: many
d_call: -
cdr3_nt: TGTGCCAGCAGCTTAGGCAGGGGACCCTCCTATGGAAACACCATATATTTT
cdr3_aa: CASSLGRGPSYGNTIYF

v_call: TRBV5-1
j_call: TRBJ2-7
clone_size: many
d_call: -
cdr3_nt: TGCGCCAGCAGCGTCTCGGGGGTCGGCGAGCAGTACTTC
cdr3_aa: CASSVSGVGEQYF